One sample yielded the 9 T cell receptor beta chains listed below, sequenced in a study of blood T cell repertoires in COVID-19. Clones were sequenced by immunoSEQ multiplex PCR, and TCRdb holds only the in-frame ones, with some missing. The profile covers fewer than 15,000 clones, with around 87% appearing a single time and roughly a sixth taken by the ten largest. The sample was peripheral blood. The receptors were gathered from a human donor in a cohort sampled during active COVID-19.

CDR3 nucleotide sequence: TGTGCCAGCAGTGAAACCGCAGAAAATTCACCCCTCCACTTT. Translation: CASSETAENSPLHF. The V call is TRBV2, the J call TRBJ1-6; no reliable D call. This CDR3 comprises 14 residues. V shed 2 bases and J shed 7 bases, with 9 bases lying between them. Germline-derived CDR1 and CDR2 are SNHLY and FYNNEI.

This clone was counted once. The CDR3 loop reads CASSPPAATYGYTF. The CDR3 nucleotides are TGTGCCAGCTCACCACCTGCGGCCACCTATGGCTACACCTTC. The V gene is TRBV18, the J gene TRBJ1-2, with no clear D. This CDR3 spans 14 amino acids. Germline CDR1 KGHSH, CDR2 LQKENI. The V and J ends lost 0 bases and 4 bases respectively, with 9 bases between them.

The rearrangement uses TRBV5-4 and TRBJ2-5; D not resolved. Per germline, CDR1 SGHNT and CDR2 YYREEE (reference sequence). V lost 2 bases to trimming and J lost 5 bases, with 7 bases between them. This CDR3 is 12 amino acids long. In DNA form, the CDR3 reads TGTGCCAGCAGCTTTCCGCGGGAGACCCAGTACTTC. Translation gives CASSFPRETQYF.

The rearrangement joins TRBV24-1 to TRBJ1-2; D may be TRBD1 (6 bases). This CDR3 comprises 14 residues. The germline CDR1 and CDR2 sequences are KGHDR and SFDVKD. V lost 2 bases to trimming and J lost 3 bases, with 9 bases between them. The CDR3 is CATSDSGQHYGYTF. CDR3 nucleotide sequence: TGTGCCACCAGTGATTCAGGACAGCACTATGGCTACACCTTC.

The CDR3 region has the DNA TGTGCCAGCTCCCACAAGACAACCTCTGGCACAGATACGCAGTATTTT. It yields the protein CASSHKTTSGTDTQYF. V and J are TRBV18 and TRBJ2-3, with no clear D. This CDR3 has 16 residues. The ends were cut back, 6 bases at V and 1 base at J, with 17 bases in the middle. Germline assignment: CDR1 KGHSH and CDR2 LQKENI.

The chain links TRBV2 to TRBJ2-7; the D is unclear. The CDR3 sequence is 13 residues long. From germline, CDR1 is SNHLY and CDR2 FYNNEI. V lost 6 bases, J lost 3 bases, and 12 bases lay in between. The CDR3 DNA is TGTGCCAGCAGATTTAACAGCCTCTACGAGCAGTACTTC. Encoded protein: CASRFNSLYEQYF.

In this sample, this clone turned up once. The chain has TRBV5-1 and TRBJ2-1, with unresolved D. Germline V gene sequence: CDR1 SGHRS, CDR2 YFSETQ. This CDR3 is built from 15 residues. V was shortened by 0 bases and J by 2 bases, with 9 bases between the two germline ends. The CDR3 reads CASSLASRPYNEQFF. DNA of the CDR3: TGCGCCAGCAGCTTGGCGAGCAGGCCCTACAATGAGCAGTTCTTC.

This clone has a single count. The V and J genes are TRBV27 and TRBJ2-1, with 8 positions matching TRBD2. In germline, CDR1 is MNHEY, CDR2 SMNVEV (reference sequence). This CDR3 comprises 12 residues. The V and J ends lost 8 bases and 7 bases, in that order; junction bases with no gene match: 4. Here the CDR3 DNA reads TGTGCCAGCCAGCGGGGGTGGAATGAGCAGTTCTTC. Amino acid sequence: CASQRGWNEQFF.

V gene TRBV21-1 combines with J gene TRBJ1-1; the table's D call, TRBD1, has no DNA check behind it. TRBV21-1 is recorded as a pseudogene. The CDR3 consists of 16 residues. The CDR3 region is CASSKVDSPMNTEAFF. In nucleotides, the CDR3 is TGTGCCAGCAGCAAAGTGGACAGCCCCATGAACACTGAAGCTTTCTTT.